This note documents a single T cell receptor beta chain sequence. Trimming cost V 5 bases and J 9 bases; bases outside gene matches: 14. This CDR3 contains 16 residues. Germline-derived CDR1 and CDR2 are SGHNT and YENEEA. These data originate in a study of blood T cell repertoires in COVID-19. About the research overall: Spain, Italy and the United States supplied samples that represented acute and convalescent COVID-19. PBMCs, B-cell-depleted T cells, or T cells were the source of the cDNA or gDNA that made up the material.

Authors' processing steps: Nucleated cell number was recorded as an estimate derived from reference gene primer amplification. This table comes from immunoSEQ multiplex PCR, and its TCRdb copy is limited to in-frame clones, with some not included. For V, J and clone size, that table is used; D and trimming come from the DNA. The data contain about 81,000 clones, about nine tenths of them singletons. The clonotype comes from a woman between 45 and 65 years old in a cohort sampled during active COVID-19. This sequence joins TRBV11-3 and TRBJ2-1; TRBD2 agrees at 9 bases. The source material was peripheral blood. The CDR3 is CASSPLAGVSMSEQFF. Here the CDR3 DNA reads TGTGCCAGCAGCCCCTTAGCGGGGGTAAGTATGAGTGAGCAGTTCTTC.